Below, 8 T cell receptor beta chains from the same sample are listed, as sequenced in a study of blood T cell repertoires in COVID-19. Libraries were prepared by immunoSEQ multiplex PCR; TCRdb keeps only in-frame clonotypes and omits some of them. The sample has around 82,000 clones; 80% to 95% are singletons. The sequencing input was peripheral blood. The source of these receptors is a human donor in a cohort sampled during active COVID-19.

This chain links TRBV5-6 with TRBJ2-7; D possibly corresponds to TRBD1 (6 bases). The ends were cut back, 1 base at V and 3 bases at J, with 23 bases in the middle. CDR1 SGHDT and CDR2 YYEEEE come from the germline V gene. The CDR3 has 18 amino acids. CDR3 protein: CASSLQGFSGRADYEQYF. The CDR3 bases are TGTGCCAGCAGCTTGCAGGGGTTTAGTGGCAGGGCCGACTACGAGCAGTACTTC.

CDR3 in DNA: TGTGCCAGCAGCCAAGTCTGGGAGACTGAAGCTTTCTTT. This translates into CASSQVWETEAFF. V usage is TRBV3-1 (or the pseudogene TRBV3-2) and J usage is TRBJ1-1; D is unresolved. The CDR3 covers 13 residues. CDR1 LGHDT and CDR2 YNNKEL come from the germline V gene (reference sequence). V was cut by 1 base and J by 5 bases, with 8 bases left in between.

The chain has TRBV10-1 and TRBJ1-3; D is possibly TRBD1 (5 bases). The CDR3 spans 16 residues. Per germline, CDR1 WNHNN and CDR2 SYGVQD (reference sequence). V dropped 3 bases and J dropped 0 bases, with 12 bases sitting between them. For the CDR3, the DNA is TGCGCCAGCAGTGATAACAGGCCGAGCTCTGGAAACACCATATATTTT. Translated, it gives CASSDNRPSSGNTIYF.

CDR3: CASRTGVWEQYF. CDR3 DNA: TGTGCCAGTAGGACAGGGGTATGGGAGCAGTACTTC. V gene TRBV27 combines with J gene TRBJ2-7, with 9 positions matching TRBD1. This CDR3 region has 12 residues. CDR1 and CDR2 (germline): MNHEY, SMNVEV (reference sequence). With V trimmed by 9 bases and J by 7 bases, 7 bases remained unmatched.

The chain uses TRBV7-2 and TRBJ1-2; a possible D gene is TRBD1 (6 bases). The CDR3 consists of 14 residues. CDR1 and CDR2 (germline): SGHTA, FQGNSA. V lost 5 bases and J 3 bases, leaving 13 bases between the germline ends. The CDR3 nucleotides are TGTGCCAGCAGCCTGGGGCACAGGGACTATGGCTACACCTTC. This gives the protein CASSLGHRDYGYTF.

The chain couples TRBV20-1 to TRBJ2-7; no definite D call. Germline V CDR1 and CDR2: DFQATT, SNEGSKA (reference sequence). The CDR3 has 10 amino acids. CDR3 DNA sequence: TGCAGCGTCGGTCTCAACGAGCAGTACTTC. Translating it yields CSVGLNEQYF.

The chain carries TRBV4-1 and TRBJ1-2, with a weak D call TRBD1 (6 bases). Deletions cut 1 base from V and 2 bases from J, with 11 bases between. The CDR3 runs to 15 residues. Germline CDR1 MGHRA, CDR2 YSYEKL. CDR3 sequence reads: CASSQVTGQNYGYTF. In DNA form, the CDR3 reads TGCGCCAGCAGCCAAGTGACAGGACAGAACTATGGCTACACCTTC.

On this clone: The sample contains more than one DNA sequence encoding this CDR3. J is TRBJ1-1 and V is TRBV29-1; 7 bases are shared with TRBD1. CDR1 and CDR2 (germline): SQVTM, ANQGSEA. V was pared by 5 bases and J by 0 bases, with 3 bases of the junction left unmatched. This CDR3 is built from 13 residues. The CDR3 sequence is CSVNRGMNTEAFF. The CDR3 bases are TGCAGCGTTAACAGGGGTATGAACACTGAAGCTTTCTTT. Full variable domain (remainder filled in from reference TRBV29-1 and TRBJ1-1): SAVISQKPSRDICQRGTSLTIQCQVDSQVTMMFWYRQQPGQSLTLIATANQGSEATYESGFVIDKFPISRPNLTFSTLTVSNMSPEDSSIYLCSVNRGMNTEAFFGQGTRLTVV.